This T cell receptor beta chain was captured in a study of beta chain features in type 1 diabetes. As for the study in general: The study found patients and healthy donors alike in age, gender and cell yields. The samples had around 98 million sorted cells examined in all.

The length of the CDR3 is 13 residues. V was clipped by 4 bases and J by 9 bases, with 14 bases between them. The germline CDR1 and CDR2 sequences are SGHDT and YYEEEE. The entirety of the isolated RNA underwent reverse transcription, so expressed TCRB transcripts were sequenced. TCRdb's copy holds only in-frame clones and misses some; the assay was immunoSEQ multiplex PCR. The sample consists of roughly 180,000 clones, approximately 8.1% of them appearing once. This clone appeared a single time. Its antigen is not identified. Overall study results and limits: Type 1 diabetes patients showed fewer insertions and more deletions at VDJ junctions. Moderately but significantly shorter TCRB CDR3s were found in Type 1 diabetes patients in all four CD4+ subsets. Compared to healthy donors, patients appeared to have naive, central memory and Treg TCRB repertoires that were more alike.

J is TRBJ1-5 and V is TRBV5-6; D might be TRBD1 (5 bases). The sequence was obtained from a woman aged 40 to 50 with type 1 diabetes. Sample: central memory CD4+ T cells from blood. CDR3 nucleotide sequence: TGTGCCAGCAGCCTAAGGGCCGGGGGGCCCCAGCATTTT. This sequence encodes CASSLRAGGPQHF.